This TCR beta chain was recorded in a study of T cell responses to AZD1222 COVID-19 vaccine. Study results and limitations: Nearly half of spike-specific TCRs reportedly go after variant regions that carry no mutations. Only after the peak T cell response were repertoires sampled.

Measured with immunoSEQ multiplex PCR; TCRdb has only the in-frame clones, and not every one. The sample lists more than 75,000 clones, almost 90% occurring once. Comments on this clone: Its antigen is unidentified.

Sequencing was performed on peripheral blood, taken on day 0 of AZD1222 vaccination. This clonotype originated in an adult in good health.

The CDR3 DNA follows: TGTGCCAGCAGTTTGAGAGCGGATGGTACCGAGCAGTACTTC. The encoded protein is CASSLRADGTEQYF. The V gene is TRBV27, the J gene TRBJ2-7; D is perhaps TRBD2 (5 bases). CDR3 length: 14 amino acids. Germline CDR1 and CDR2: MNHEY and SMNVEV (reference sequence). Trimming took off 3 bases at V and 6 bases at J, with 15 bases between the two ends.